The 15 T cell receptor beta chains listed next were all sequenced from one sample in a study of technical replicates of blood from a handful of donors. Data came from immunoSEQ multiplex PCR; TCRdb stores just in-frame clones and leaves some out. The table includes tens of thousands of clones, 92% detected once. Sequencing was done on a sample of T cells isolated from PBMCs. These receptors were collected from a human donor in good health.

The CDR3 is CASSTIRLNCGDYNEQFF. The CDR3 DNA is TGTGCCAGCAGCACTATAAGACTAAATTGCGGGGACTACAATGAGCAGTTCTTC. The chain has TRBV21-1 and TRBJ2-1; the D segment call TRBD2 is taken from the table without a DNA check. TRBV21-1 is annotated as a pseudogene. The CDR3 covers 18 residues.

The CDR3 bases are TGTGCCAGCAGGCCCGGGACTAGCGGGAGATACGAGCAGTACTTC. This encodes CASRPGTSGRYEQYF. This chain uses TRBV27 with TRBJ2-7, with 14 bases aligning to TRBD2. The V segment lost 6 bases and the J segment 4 bases; nucleotides outside the gene matches: 5. Germline V gene lookup returns CDR1 MNHEY and CDR2 SMNVEV (reference sequence). This CDR3 comprises 15 residues.

In this sample, this clone turned up once. The genes are TRBV6-4 and TRBJ2-6; D is ambiguous. The CDR3 is made up of 13 amino acids. Trimming removed 6 bases from V and 0 bases from J, with 3 bases in between. The germline V gene has CDR1 MRHNA and CDR2 SNTAGT. CDR3 DNA sequence: TGTGCCAGCAGAGCCTCTGGGGCCAACGTCCTGACTTTC. Its protein product is CASRASGANVLTF.

The chain is built from TRBV30 and TRBJ1-2, with unresolved D. The CDR3 consists of 12 residues. V gave up 0 bases and J gave up 4 bases, with 6 bases separating them. Germline CDR1 reads GTSNPN; CDR2 reads SVGIG (reference sequence). The CDR3 is CAWSVYSYGYTF. Here the CDR3 DNA reads TGTGCCTGGAGTGTATACAGCTATGGCTACACCTTC.

This chain links TRBV7-3 with TRBJ2-2; 7 bases are a match to TRBD2. Germline CDR1 SGHTA, CDR2 FQGTGA. The CDR3 extends over 15 amino acids. The junction had 6 bases not matched to a gene; V was cut back by 2 bases and J by 6 bases. DNA of the CDR3: TGTGCCAGCAGCTTATCGGGGAGGGCTTCCGGGGAGCTGTTTTTT. This translates into CASSLSGRASGELFF.

The chain is built from TRBV28 and TRBJ2-2; weak D call: TRBD1 (6 bases). CDR1 and CDR2 from the germline V gene are MDHEN and SYDVKM. Trimming removed 3 bases from V and 0 bases from J, with 32 bases in between. This CDR3 region has 23 residues. The CDR3 coding sequence is TGTGCCAGCAGTTTTTCTCTCCCAAGTCCGAGCCGGGACACATACGCGAACACCGGGGAGCTGTTTTTT. It specifies CASSFSLPSPSRDTYANTGELFF.

The chain combines TRBV11-3 with TRBJ2-1; TRBD1 agrees at 9 bases. J was trimmed by 0 bases and V by 7 bases; bases with no gene match: 4. CDR3 size: 15 residues. The germline V gene encodes CDR1 SGHNT and CDR2 YENEEA. Here the CDR3 DNA reads TGTGCCAGCATCTCGACAGGGGGCTCCTACAATGAGCAGTTCTTC. Its translation: CASISTGGSYNEQFF.

V is TRBV2 and J is TRBJ1-1, with D unresolved. Germline-derived CDR1 and CDR2 are SNHLY and FYNNEI. V lost 4 bases, J lost 1 base, and 16 bases lay in between. The CDR3 runs to 16 residues. CDR3 nucleotides: TGTGCCAGCAGTGGGGTATGGGGAGGAGAGAACACTGAAGCTTTCTTT. This translates into CASSGVWGGENTEAFF.

The chain joins TRBV7-9 to TRBJ1-2; TRBD1 aligns across 7 bases. Germline CDR1 reads SEHNR; CDR2 reads FQNEAQ (reference sequence). This CDR3 has 12 residues. Germline trimming cut 5 bases from V and 8 bases from J; bases unmatched to any gene: 5. This CDR3 reads CASSPGGIGYTF. The CDR3 DNA reads TGTGCCAGCAGCCCAGGGGGGATCGGCTACACCTTC.

This chain uses TRBV10-3 with TRBJ2-7, with 9 positions matching TRBD1. Germline V gene sequence: CDR1 ENHRY, CDR2 SYGVKD. The CDR3 is made up of 14 amino acids. The V segment lost 7 bases and the J segment 4 bases; nucleotides outside the gene matches: 8. In DNA form, the CDR3 reads TGTGCCATCACCGGACAGGGGACACATTACGAGCAGTACTTC. Translated: CAITGQGTHYEQYF.

V gene TRBV6-4 combines with J gene TRBJ2-3; the match to TRBD2 covers 11 bases. Trimming removed 6 bases from V and 1 base from J; junction bases left unmatched: 3. The CDR3 is 15 amino acids. Germline CDR1 and CDR2: MRHNA and SNTAGT. This CDR3 is CASRGLADGTDTQYF. The CDR3 region has the DNA TGTGCCAGCAGGGGACTAGCGGACGGCACAGATACGCAGTATTTT.

V usage is TRBV11-2 and J usage is TRBJ2-1; D uncertain. The germline CDR1 and CDR2 sequences are SGHAT and FQNNGV. The length of the CDR3 is 13 residues. V lost 3 bases and J 3 bases, leaving 6 bases between the germline ends. This CDR3 reads CASSLGLYNEQFF. DNA for the CDR3: TGTGCCAGCAGCTTGGGCCTCTACAATGAGCAGTTCTTC. Complete variable domain (other parts from reference TRBV11-2 and TRBJ2-1): EAGVAQSPRYKIIEKRQSVAFWCNPISGHATLYWYQQILGQGPKLLIQFQNNGVVDDSQLPKDRFSAERLKGVDSTLKIQPAKLEDSAVYLCASSLGLYNEQFFGPGTRLTVL.

The CDR3 loop is CASSSDGDNEQFF. CDR3 in DNA: TGTGCCAGCAGTTCAGACGGGGACAATGAGCAGTTCTTC. This rearrangement joins TRBV27 to TRBJ2-1, with D perhaps TRBD2 (5 bases). The CDR3 is made up of 13 amino acids. Germline V CDR1 and CDR2: MNHEY, SMNVEV (reference sequence). V was cut by 4 bases and J by 5 bases, with 9 bases left in between.

The genes are TRBV7-8 and TRBJ2-7; 10 nucleotides agree with TRBD2. The germline V gene has CDR1 SGHVS and CDR2 FQNEAQ. Trimming removed 5 bases from V and 4 bases from J; junction bases left unmatched: 11. The CDR3 spans 16 residues. The CDR3 DNA reads TGTGCCAGCAGCCCATCCCATAGCGGGAGGCCTTACGAGCAGTACTTC. Translating gives CASSPSHSGRPYEQYF. Full variable domain (outside the CDR3, taken from reference TRBV7-8 and TRBJ2-7): GAGVSQSPRYKVAKRGQDVALRCDPISGHVSLFWYQQALGQGPEFLTYFQNEAQLDKSGLPSDRFFAERPEGSVSTLKIQRTQQEDSAVYLCASSPSHSGRPYEQYFGPGTRLTVT.

The chain joins TRBV2 to TRBJ2-1, with TRBD2 matching 10 bases. The germline V gene has CDR1 SNHLY and CDR2 FYNNEI. V gave up 10 bases and J gave up 6 bases; unmatched junction bases: 3. This CDR3 is 12 amino acids long. CDR3 sequence reads: CATRTSGNEQFF. The CDR3 region has the DNA TGTGCCACCCGGACTAGCGGCAATGAGCAGTTCTTC.